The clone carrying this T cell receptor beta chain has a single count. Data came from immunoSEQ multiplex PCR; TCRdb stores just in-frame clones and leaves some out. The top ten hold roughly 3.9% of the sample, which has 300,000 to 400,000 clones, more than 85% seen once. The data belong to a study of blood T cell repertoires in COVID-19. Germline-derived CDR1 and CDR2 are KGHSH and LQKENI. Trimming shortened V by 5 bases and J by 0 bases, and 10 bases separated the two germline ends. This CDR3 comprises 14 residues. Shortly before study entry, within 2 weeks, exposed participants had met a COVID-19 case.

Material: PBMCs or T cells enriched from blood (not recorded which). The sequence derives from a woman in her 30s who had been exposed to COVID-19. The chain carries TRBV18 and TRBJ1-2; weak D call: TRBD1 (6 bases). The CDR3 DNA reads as TGTGCCAGCTCAGAGGGGGAAACTAACTATGGCTACACCTTC. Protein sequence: CASSEGETNYGYTF.